Below, 15 T cell receptor beta chains from the same sample are listed, as sequenced in a study of CD4 T cells in relation to SARS-CoV-2 and coronaviruses. Produced via immunoSEQ multiplex PCR; TCRdb's table is partial and in-frame only. Of about 38,000 clones listed, over 75% are singletons. The sample comprised memory CD4+ T cells from PBMCs. Every receptor here comes from an adult with COVID-19.

The chain recombines TRBV11-3 with TRBJ2-3; 8 bases are a match to TRBD2. The CDR3 totals 16 residues. Germline V CDR1 and CDR2: SGHNT, YENEEA. V trimming: 2 bases; J trimming: 6 bases; junction bases outside the gene matches: 10. The CDR3 is CASSLLAGGHTDTQYF. The CDR3 DNA sequence: TGTGCCAGCAGCTTATTGGCGGGGGGCCACACGGATACGCAGTATTTT.

This rearrangement joins TRBV19 to TRBJ1-5; D perhaps matches TRBD1 (5 bases). The CDR3 is 15 residues long. CDR1 and CDR2 (germline): LNHDA, SQIVND (reference sequence). The germline V and J ends were trimmed by 6 bases and 0 bases, with 12 bases remaining between them. The chain's CDR3 is CASSHRLNSNQPQHF. In nucleotides, the CDR3 is TGTGCCAGTAGCCACAGGCTTAATAGCAATCAGCCCCAGCATTTT.

This chain links TRBV2 with TRBJ2-5; 7 bases are shared with TRBD2. The CDR3 extends over 15 amino acids. Trimming removed 1 base from V and 3 bases from J; junction bases left unmatched: 5. Germline V lookup: CDR1 SNHLY, CDR2 FYNNEI. The CDR3 region is CASSEVTSAKETQYF. CDR3 coding DNA: TGTGCCAGCAGTGAAGTAACTAGCGCCAAAGAGACCCAGTACTTC.

The chain employs TRBV13 and TRBJ2-7; D is possibly TRBD1 (5 bases). CDR1 is PRHDT, CDR2 FYEKMQ, per germline (reference sequence). Trimming took off 1 base at V and 4 bases at J, with 8 bases between the two ends. The CDR3 extends over 13 amino acids. The CDR3 is CASSLEGLYEQYF. The CDR3 DNA sequence: TGTGCCAGCAGCTTAGAGGGGCTTTACGAGCAGTACTTC.

The chain links TRBV7-9 to TRBJ1-2; tentative D call: TRBD1 (6 bases). Germline CDR1 and CDR2: SEHNR and FQNEAQ (reference sequence). This CDR3 spans 14 amino acids. Trimming shortened V by 1 base and J by 3 bases, and 9 bases separated the two germline ends. The CDR3 is CASSLVSGDYGYTF. CDR3 in DNA: TGTGCCAGCAGCTTAGTGTCAGGGGACTATGGCTACACCTTC.

The genes are TRBV4-3 and TRBJ1-2; D gene ambiguous. This CDR3 region has 16 residues. V was trimmed by 0 bases and J by 0 bases, leaving 11 bases between them. CDR1 LGHNA and CDR2 YSLEER come from the germline V gene. The CDR3 reads CASSQESSGSNYGYTF. For the CDR3, the DNA is TGCGCCAGCAGCCAAGAGTCCTCCGGGTCTAACTATGGCTACACCTTC.

The chain couples TRBV10-2 to TRBJ2-2, with 10 bases fitting TRBD2. Per the germline V gene, CDR1 is WSHSY and CDR2 is SAAADI. The V and J ends lost 6 bases and 0 bases, in that order; junction bases with no gene match: 4. There are 16 residues in the CDR3. The CDR3 DNA follows: TGCGCCAGCAGCTGGACTAGCGGTTCGAACACCGGGGAGCTGTTTTTT. This sequence encodes CASSWTSGSNTGELFF.

The count of this clone is one. The chain employs TRBV6-1 and TRBJ2-2, with D perhaps TRBD2 (7 bases). V shed 4 bases and J shed 2 bases, with 17 bases lying between them. The CDR3 runs to 17 residues. In germline, CDR1 is MNHNS, CDR2 SASEGT. Written as DNA, the CDR3 is TGTGCCAGCAGTGTGGTCAGTGGGGGGGCTAACACCGGGGAGCTGTTTTTT. It codes for CASSVVSGGANTGELFF.

This chain connects TRBV18 to TRBJ2-6, with D unresolved. There are 15 residues in the CDR3. Germline lookup yields CDR1 KGHSH and CDR2 LQKENI. Trimming left V 6 bases short and J 2 bases short, with 11 bases between. Here the CDR3 reads CASSQRRTGANVLTF. CDR3 DNA: TGTGCCAGCTCCCAACGAAGGACTGGGGCCAACGTCCTGACTTTC.

The chain recombines TRBV7-9 with TRBJ2-2, with D uncertain. The CDR3 runs 17 residues. Per germline, CDR1 SEHNR and CDR2 FQNEAQ (reference sequence). V was shortened by 3 bases and J by 4 bases, with 18 bases between the two germline ends. The CDR3 protein is CASSFPNKVLGTGELFF. The CDR3 DNA sequence: TGTGCCAGCAGCTTCCCCAACAAGGTCCTTGGCACCGGGGAGCTGTTTTTT.

The CDR3 region is CASSLAGGLISQAEQYF. For the CDR3, the DNA is TGCGCCAGCAGCTTGGCGGGGGGGCTCATATCCCAGGCCGAGCAGTACTTC. V is TRBV5-1 and J is TRBJ2-7, with TRBD2 matching 8 bases. V lost 0 bases to trimming and J lost 6 bases; unmatched junction nucleotides: 14. The CDR3 totals 17 residues. CDR1 is SGHRS, CDR2 YFSETQ, per germline.

The chain carries TRBV5-1 and TRBJ1-1; no firm D call. The germline V and J ends were trimmed by 0 bases and 0 bases, with 6 bases remaining between them. The CDR3 is 14 amino acids. Germline values: CDR1 SGHRS, CDR2 YFSETQ. The DNA of the CDR3 is TGCGCCAGCAGCTTGGTGGCAGTGAACACTGAAGCTTTCTTT. Protein product: CASSLVAVNTEAFF.

The chain recombines TRBV14 with TRBJ1-6, with 11 bases fitting TRBD1. CDR1 is SGHDN and CDR2 is FVKESK in the germline V gene. This CDR3 has 16 amino acids. The junction had 7 bases not matched to a gene; V was cut back by 2 bases and J by 10 bases. The CDR3 DNA sequence: TGTGCCAGCAGCCAAACATGGGGGACAGGGGGGTCACCCCTCCACTTT. This translates into CASSQTWGTGGSPLHF.

The rearrangement joins TRBV18 to TRBJ2-6; D is uncertain. The CDR3 sequence is 18 residues long. The germline V and J ends were trimmed by 4 bases and 0 bases, with 16 bases remaining between them. Germline CDR1 is KGHSH and CDR2 is LQKENI. The chain's CDR3 is CASSRLVGGVSGANVLTF. In DNA form, the CDR3 reads TGTGCCAGCTCACGCCTTGTGGGCGGAGTCTCTGGGGCCAACGTCCTGACTTTC.

This chain joins TRBV6-4 and TRBJ1-3, with D possibly TRBD1 on 5 matching bases. CDR1 and CDR2 (germline): MRHNA, SNTAGT. The CDR3 has 15 residues. The V and J ends lost 11 bases and 0 bases respectively, with 17 bases between them. CDR3 in DNA: TGTGCCCCCCAGGGCCTCGTCTCCTCTGGAAACACCATATATTTT. Its protein is CAPQGLVSSGNTIYF.